This T cell receptor beta chain originates from a study of blood T cell repertoires in COVID-19. The overall study: T cells, B-cell-depleted T cells, or PBMCs supplied cDNA or gDNA.

This CDR3 region has 15 residues. Trimming removed 3 bases from V and 3 bases from J; junction bases left unmatched: 6. Germline V gene lookup returns CDR1 SGHAT and CDR2 FQNNGV. Sequenced by immunoSEQ multiplex PCR; TCRdb stores in-frame clones only, minus some. There are 20,000 or so clones in the sample; roughly nine tenths occur only once, and around 6% lies in the top ten. The receptor was isolated from a human donor in a cohort sampled during active COVID-19. The sequencing sample was made of peripheral blood. The rearrangement uses TRBV11-2 and TRBJ1-2; 8 bases align to TRBD1. The CDR3 is CASSFGQGAYYGYTF. The CDR3 region has the DNA TGTGCCAGCAGCTTCGGGCAGGGGGCTTACTATGGCTACACCTTC.